This entry is about one TCR beta chain. Its specificity is not known. This CDR3 region has 15 residues. Trimming stripped 5 bases from V and 11 bases from J, with 24 bases between. In germline, CDR1 is SEHNR, CDR2 FQNEAQ (reference sequence). Amplification used 60 Vbeta primers and 13 Jbeta primers. Sequencing used immunoSEQ multiplex PCR; TCRdb keeps in-frame clones, though not all of them. Of under 200,000 clones listed, about nine tenths are singletons. This entry belongs to a study of cytomegalovirus exposure and HLA in healthy donors. Study observations and caveats: The study put about 180 TCR beta chains on its list as cytomegalovirus-associated. Association of a missense DCLRE1C variant with TCR beta V- and J-gene trimming was reported in a later analysis.

The sequence was collected from a boy between 2 and 10 years old in good health and CMV-seronegative. The V gene is TRBV7-9, the J gene TRBJ1-1; D not resolved. The sample comprised PBMCs. The CDR3 nucleotides are TGTGCCAGCAGCCGAAAACAATTCGACGGGAATGTGGCTTTCTTT. It encodes CASSRKQFDGNVAFF.